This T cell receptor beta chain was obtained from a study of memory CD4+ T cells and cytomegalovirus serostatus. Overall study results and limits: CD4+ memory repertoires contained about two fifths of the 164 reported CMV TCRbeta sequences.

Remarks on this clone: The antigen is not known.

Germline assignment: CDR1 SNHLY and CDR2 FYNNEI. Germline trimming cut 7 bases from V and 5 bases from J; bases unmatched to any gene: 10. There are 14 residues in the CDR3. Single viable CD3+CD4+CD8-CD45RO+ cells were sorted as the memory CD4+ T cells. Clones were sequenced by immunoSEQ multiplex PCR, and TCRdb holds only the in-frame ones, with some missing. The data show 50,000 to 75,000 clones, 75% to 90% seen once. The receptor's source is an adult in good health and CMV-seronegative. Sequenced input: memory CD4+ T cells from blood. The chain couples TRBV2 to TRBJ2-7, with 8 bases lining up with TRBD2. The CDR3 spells CASKASGFLDEQYF. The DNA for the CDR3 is TGTGCCAGCAAGGCTAGCGGGTTTCTAGACGAGCAGTACTTC.